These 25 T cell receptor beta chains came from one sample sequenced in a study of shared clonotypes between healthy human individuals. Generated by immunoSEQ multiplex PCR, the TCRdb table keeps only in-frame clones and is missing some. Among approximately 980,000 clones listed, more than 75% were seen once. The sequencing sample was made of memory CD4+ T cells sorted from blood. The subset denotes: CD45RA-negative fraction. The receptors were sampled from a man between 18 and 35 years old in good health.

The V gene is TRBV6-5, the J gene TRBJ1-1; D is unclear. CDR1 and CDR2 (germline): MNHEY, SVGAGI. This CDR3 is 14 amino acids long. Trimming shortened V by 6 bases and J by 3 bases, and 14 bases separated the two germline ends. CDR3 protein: CASRGWEADTEAFF. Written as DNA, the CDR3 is TGTGCCAGCAGGGGGTGGGAGGCGGACACTGAAGCTTTCTTT.

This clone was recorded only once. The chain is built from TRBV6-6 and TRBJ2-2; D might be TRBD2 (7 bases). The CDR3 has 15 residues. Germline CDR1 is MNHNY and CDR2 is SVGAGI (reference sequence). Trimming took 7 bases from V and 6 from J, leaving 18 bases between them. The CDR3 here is CASTLPDGGPGELFF. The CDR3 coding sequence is TGTGCCAGCACCTTACCCGACGGGGGGCCCGGGGAGCTGTTTTTT.

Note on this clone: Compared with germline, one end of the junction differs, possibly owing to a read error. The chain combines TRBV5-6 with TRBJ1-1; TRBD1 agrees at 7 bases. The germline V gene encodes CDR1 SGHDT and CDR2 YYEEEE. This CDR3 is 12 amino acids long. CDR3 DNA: TGTACCAGCAGCAGGGACAGCCCTGAAGCTTTCTTT. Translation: CTSSRDSPEAFF.

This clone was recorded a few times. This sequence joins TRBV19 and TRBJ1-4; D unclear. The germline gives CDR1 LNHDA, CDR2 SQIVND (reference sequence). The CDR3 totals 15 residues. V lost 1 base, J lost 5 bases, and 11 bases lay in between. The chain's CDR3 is CASSIAGMPNEKLFF. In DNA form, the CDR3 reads TGTGCCAGTAGTATAGCCGGGATGCCCAATGAAAAACTGTTTTTT. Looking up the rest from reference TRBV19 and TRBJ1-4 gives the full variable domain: DGGITQSPKYLFRKEGQNVTLSCEQNLNHDAMYWYRQDPGQGLRLIYYSQIVNDFQKGDIAEGYSVSREKKESFPLTVTSAQKNPTAFYLCASSIAGMPNEKLFFGSGTQLSVL.

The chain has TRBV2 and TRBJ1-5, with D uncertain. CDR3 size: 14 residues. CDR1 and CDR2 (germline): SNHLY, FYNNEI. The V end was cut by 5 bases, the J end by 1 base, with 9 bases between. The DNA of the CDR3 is TGTGCCAGCAGTAAAGACGGCAGCAATCAGCCCCAGCATTTT. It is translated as CASSKDGSNQPQHF.

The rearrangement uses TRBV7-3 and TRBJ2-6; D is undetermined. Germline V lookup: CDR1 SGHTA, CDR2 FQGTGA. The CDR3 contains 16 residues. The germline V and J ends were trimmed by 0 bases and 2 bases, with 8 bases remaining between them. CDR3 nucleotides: TGTGCCAGCAGCTTAACTAGGAACGCTGGGGCCAACGTCCTGACTTTC. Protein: CASSLTRNAGANVLTF.

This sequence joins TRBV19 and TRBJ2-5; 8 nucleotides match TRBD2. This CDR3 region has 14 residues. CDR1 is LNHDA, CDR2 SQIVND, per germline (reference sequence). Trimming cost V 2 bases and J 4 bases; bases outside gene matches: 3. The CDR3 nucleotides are TGTGCCAGTAGTATAACAGCGGGAGTAGAGACCCAGTACTTC. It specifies CASSITAGVETQYF. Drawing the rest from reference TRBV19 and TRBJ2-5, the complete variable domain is DGGITQSPKYLFRKEGQNVTLSCEQNLNHDAMYWYRQDPGQGLRLIYYSQIVNDFQKGDIAEGYSVSREKKESFPLTVTSAQKNPTAFYLCASSITAGVETQYFGPGTRLLVL.

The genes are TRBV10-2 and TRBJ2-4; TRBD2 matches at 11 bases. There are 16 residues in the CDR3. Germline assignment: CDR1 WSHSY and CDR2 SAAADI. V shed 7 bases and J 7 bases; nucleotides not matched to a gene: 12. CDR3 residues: CASTPDSGGVGNIQYF. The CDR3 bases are TGCGCCAGCACCCCGGATAGCGGGGGGGTTGGGAACATTCAGTACTTC.

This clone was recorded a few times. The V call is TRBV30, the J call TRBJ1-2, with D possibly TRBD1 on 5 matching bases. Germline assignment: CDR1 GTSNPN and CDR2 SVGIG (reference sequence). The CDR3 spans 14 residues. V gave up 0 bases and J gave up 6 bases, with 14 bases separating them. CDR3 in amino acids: CAWSVQGLPHGYTF. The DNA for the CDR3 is TGTGCCTGGAGTGTGCAGGGTCTTCCACATGGCTACACCTTC.

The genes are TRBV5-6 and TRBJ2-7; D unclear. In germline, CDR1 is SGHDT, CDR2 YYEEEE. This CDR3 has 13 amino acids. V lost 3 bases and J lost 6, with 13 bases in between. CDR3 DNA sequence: TGTGCCAGCAGCTACCTCCTAGTGCGCGAGCAGTACTTC. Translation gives CASSYLLVREQYF.

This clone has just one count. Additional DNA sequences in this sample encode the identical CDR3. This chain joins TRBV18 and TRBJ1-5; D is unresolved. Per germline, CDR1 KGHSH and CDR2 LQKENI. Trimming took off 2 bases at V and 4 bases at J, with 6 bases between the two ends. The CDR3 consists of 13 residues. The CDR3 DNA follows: TGTGCCAGCTCACCAGGGAATAATCAGCCCCAGCATTTT. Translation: CASSPGNNQPQHF.

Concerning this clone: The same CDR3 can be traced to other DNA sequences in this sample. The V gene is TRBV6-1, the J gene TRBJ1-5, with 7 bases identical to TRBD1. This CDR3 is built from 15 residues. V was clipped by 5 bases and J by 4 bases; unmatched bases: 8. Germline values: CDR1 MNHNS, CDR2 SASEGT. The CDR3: CASSTLTGLNQPQHF. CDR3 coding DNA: TGTGCCAGCAGTACCCTGACAGGGCTGAATCAGCCCCAGCATTTT.

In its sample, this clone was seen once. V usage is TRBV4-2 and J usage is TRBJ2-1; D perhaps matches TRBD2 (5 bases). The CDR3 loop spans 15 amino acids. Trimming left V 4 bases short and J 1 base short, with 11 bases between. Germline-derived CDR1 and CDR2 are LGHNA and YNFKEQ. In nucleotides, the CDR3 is TGTGCCAGCAGCCCTACTAGTGGGTCCTACAATGAGCAGTTCTTC. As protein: CASSPTSGSYNEQFF.

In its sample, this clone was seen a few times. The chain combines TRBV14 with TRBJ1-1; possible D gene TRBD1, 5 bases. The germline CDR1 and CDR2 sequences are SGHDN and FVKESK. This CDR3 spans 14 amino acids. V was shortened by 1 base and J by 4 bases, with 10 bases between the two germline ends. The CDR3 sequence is CASSQVGQGTEAFF. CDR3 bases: TGTGCCAGCAGCCAAGTAGGGCAGGGCACTGAAGCTTTCTTT.

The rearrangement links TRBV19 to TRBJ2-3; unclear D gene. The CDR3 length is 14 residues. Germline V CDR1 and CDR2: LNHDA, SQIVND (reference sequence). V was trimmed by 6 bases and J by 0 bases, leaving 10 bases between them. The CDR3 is CASRPKTSTDTQYF. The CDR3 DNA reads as TGTGCCAGTAGGCCAAAAACCAGCACAGATACGCAGTATTTT.

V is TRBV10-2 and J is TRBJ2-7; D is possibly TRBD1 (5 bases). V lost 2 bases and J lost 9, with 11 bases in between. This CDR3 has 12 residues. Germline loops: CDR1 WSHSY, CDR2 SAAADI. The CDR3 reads CASSEGARGQYF. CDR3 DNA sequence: TGCGCCAGCAGTGAGGGTGCAAGGGGGCAGTACTTC.

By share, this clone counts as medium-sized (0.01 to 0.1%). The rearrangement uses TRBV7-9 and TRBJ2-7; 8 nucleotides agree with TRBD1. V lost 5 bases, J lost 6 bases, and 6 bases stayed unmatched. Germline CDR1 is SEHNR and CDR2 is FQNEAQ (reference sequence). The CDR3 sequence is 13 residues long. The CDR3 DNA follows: TGTGCCAGCAGCGCGGCAGGGGGCGGCGAGCAGTACTTC. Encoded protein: CASSAAGGGEQYF.

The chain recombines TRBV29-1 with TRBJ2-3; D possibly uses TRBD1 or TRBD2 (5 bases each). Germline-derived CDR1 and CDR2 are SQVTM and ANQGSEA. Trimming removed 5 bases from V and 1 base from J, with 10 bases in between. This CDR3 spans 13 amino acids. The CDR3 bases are TGCAGCGTTAGGTCGGGGCGCACAGATACGCAGTATTTT. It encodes CSVRSGRTDTQYF.

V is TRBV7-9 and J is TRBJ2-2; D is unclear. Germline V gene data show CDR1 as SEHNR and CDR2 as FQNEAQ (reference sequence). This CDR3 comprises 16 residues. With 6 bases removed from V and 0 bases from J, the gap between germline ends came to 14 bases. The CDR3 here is CASSSGTPANTGELFF. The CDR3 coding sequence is TGTGCCAGCAGTTCAGGTACCCCCGCGAACACCGGGGAGCTGTTTTTT.

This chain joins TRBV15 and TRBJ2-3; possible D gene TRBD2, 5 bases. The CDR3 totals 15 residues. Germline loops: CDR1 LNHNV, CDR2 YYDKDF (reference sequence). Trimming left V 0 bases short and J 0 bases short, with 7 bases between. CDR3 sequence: CATSRDGRSTDTQYF. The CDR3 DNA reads TGTGCCACCAGCAGAGATGGGAGAAGCACAGATACGCAGTATTTT.

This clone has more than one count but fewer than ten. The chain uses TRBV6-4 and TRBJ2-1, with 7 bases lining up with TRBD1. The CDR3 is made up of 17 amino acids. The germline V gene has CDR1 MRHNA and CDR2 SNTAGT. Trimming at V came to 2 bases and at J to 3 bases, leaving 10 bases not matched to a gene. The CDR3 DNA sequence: TGTGCCAGCAGTGACCCTTATGACAGGGTCAACTACAATGAGCAGTTCTTC. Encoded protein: CASSDPYDRVNYNEQFF.

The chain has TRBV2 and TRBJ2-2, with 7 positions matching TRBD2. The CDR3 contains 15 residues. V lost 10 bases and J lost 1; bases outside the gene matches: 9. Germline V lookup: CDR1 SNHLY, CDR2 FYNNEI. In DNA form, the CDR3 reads TGTGCCACCCCGGTGGGGAGGGAGAACACCGGGGAGCTGTTTTTT. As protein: CATPVGRENTGELFF.

The CDR3 region is CASREGQTTGELFF. CDR3 sequence (DNA): TGTGCCAGCAGGGAGGGACAGACCACCGGGGAGCTGTTTTTT. The rearrangement uses TRBV2 and TRBJ2-2; the D gene is possibly TRBD1 (7 bases). Trimming removed 6 bases from V and 4 bases from J, with 12 bases in between. The CDR3 spans 14 residues. Germline assignment: CDR1 SNHLY and CDR2 FYNNEI.

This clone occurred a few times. The CDR3 sequence is CSATDRMNTEAFF. CDR3 sequence (DNA): TGCAGCGCCACGGACAGGATGAACACTGAAGCTTTCTTT. The V and J genes are TRBV29-1 and TRBJ1-1; 7 nucleotides line up with TRBD1. The CDR3 is 13 residues long. The ends lost 7 bases at V and 0 bases at J; junction bases unmatched: 5. Per the germline V gene, CDR1 is SQVTM and CDR2 is ANQGSEA.

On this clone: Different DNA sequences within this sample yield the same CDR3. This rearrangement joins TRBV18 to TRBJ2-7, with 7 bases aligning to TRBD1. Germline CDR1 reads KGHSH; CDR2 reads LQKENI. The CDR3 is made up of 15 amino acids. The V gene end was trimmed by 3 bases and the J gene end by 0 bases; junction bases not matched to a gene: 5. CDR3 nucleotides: TGTGCCAGCTCACCTCCAGGGGGAAGCTCCTACGAGCAGTACTTC. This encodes CASSPPGGSSYEQYF.